One sample yielded the 21 T cell receptor beta chains listed below, sequenced in a study of blood T cell repertoires in COVID-19. Assay used: immunoSEQ multiplex PCR; TCRdb lists only in-frame clones, some missing. The sample contains hundreds of thousands of clones, roughly 82% of which appear only once. Sample: PBMCs or T cells enriched from blood (not recorded which). Every receptor here comes from a woman aged 45 to 65 who had recovered from COVID-19.

The chain employs TRBV2 and TRBJ2-3; 12 bases fit TRBD1. With V trimmed by 8 bases and J by 4 bases, 7 bases remained unmatched. This CDR3 has 15 amino acids. Germline values: CDR1 SNHLY, CDR2 FYNNEI. In DNA form, the CDR3 reads TGTGCCAGCGGACCGGGACAGGGGGCATCAGATACGCAGTATTTT. Translated, it gives CASGPGQGASDTQYF.

This clone is categorized as medium-sized. The chain recombines TRBV5-6 with TRBJ2-5; TRBD2 might be the D (6 bases). This CDR3 is built from 15 residues. Germline CDR1 and CDR2: SGHDT and YYEEEE. V gave up 0 bases and J gave up 5 bases, with 14 bases separating them. The CDR3 DNA is TGTGCCAGCAGCTTGGTCAGACTAGGATACGAGACCCAGTACTTC. Its protein product is CASSLVRLGYETQYF.

V is TRBV18 and J is TRBJ2-7, with 11 bases aligning to TRBD1. The junction had 11 bases not matched to a gene; V was cut back by 6 bases and J by 4 bases. The germline gives CDR1 KGHSH, CDR2 LQKENI. This CDR3 region has 16 residues. CDR3 amino acids: CASSPYPGQGEYEQYF. For the CDR3, the DNA is TGTGCCAGCTCCCCTTACCCGGGACAGGGGGAGTACGAGCAGTACTTC.

DNA for the CDR3: TGTGCCAGCAGGCTAGCTGGTGAGCAGTTCTTC. Its translation: CASRLAGEQFF. V gene TRBV27 combines with J gene TRBJ2-1; a possible D gene is TRBD2 (5 bases). Deletions cut 6 bases from V and 9 bases from J, with 9 bases between. The CDR3 runs 11 residues. Germline CDR1 MNHEY, CDR2 SMNVEV (reference sequence).

This chain links TRBV12-3 or TRBV12-4 with TRBJ2-7, with TRBD1 identical over 8 bases. V lost 10 bases and J lost 4; bases outside the gene matches: 6. The CDR3 runs 12 residues. Here the CDR3 reads CATKGQEYEQYF. The CDR3, as DNA: TGTGCCACCAAGGGACAGGAGTACGAGCAGTACTTC.

This CDR3 is CASSPGVAGVEEQYF. For the CDR3, the DNA is TGCGCCAGCAGCCCCGGGGTAGCGGGAGTAGAAGAGCAGTACTTC. J is TRBJ2-7 and V is TRBV4-1; 9 positions agree with TRBD2. This CDR3 has 15 amino acids. From germline, CDR1 is MGHRA and CDR2 YSYEKL. V trimming: 4 bases; J trimming: 7 bases; junction bases outside the gene matches: 11.

This chain uses TRBV7-3 with TRBJ2-2; 7 bases are shared with TRBD2. Per germline, CDR1 SGHTA and CDR2 FQGTGA. Trimming took 1 base from V and 8 from J; bases not matched to a gene: 7. This CDR3 comprises 15 residues. The CDR3 reads CASSLRASGKGELFF. The CDR3 region has the DNA TGTGCCAGCAGCTTAAGAGCCAGCGGGAAAGGGGAGCTGTTTTTT.

The V gene is TRBV9, the J gene TRBJ2-2; D is unclear. Germline-derived CDR1 and CDR2 are SGDLS and YYNGEE. The germline V and J ends were trimmed by 4 bases and 4 bases, with 17 bases remaining between them. The CDR3 consists of 16 residues. The DNA of the CDR3 is TGTGCCAGCAGCTATAATGCGGTGCCGGGCACCGGGGAGCTGTTTTTT. The encoded protein is CASSYNAVPGTGELFF.

The chain is built from TRBV19 and TRBJ1-3, with D perhaps TRBD1 (6 bases). The CDR3 spans 15 residues. The germline V gene has CDR1 LNHDA and CDR2 SQIVND (reference sequence). V was pared by 4 bases and J by 0 bases, with 10 bases between. As DNA, the CDR3 is TGTGCCAGTAGTAGGCAGGGGAACTCTGGAAACACCATATATTTT. This encodes CASSRQGNSGNTIYF.

The rearrangement uses TRBV11-2 and TRBJ1-2; weak D call: TRBD1 (6 bases). This CDR3 contains 15 residues. Germline V gene data show CDR1 as SGHAT and CDR2 as FQNNGV. V dropped 5 bases and J dropped 4 bases, with 17 bases sitting between them. The chain's CDR3 is CASSLATQGIYGYTF. CDR3 nucleotide sequence: TGTGCCAGCAGCCTAGCCACACAGGGTATCTATGGCTACACCTTC. The full variable domain, completed using reference TRBV11-2 and TRBJ1-2, is EAGVAQSPRYKIIEKRQSVAFWCNPISGHATLYWYQQILGQGPKLLIQFQNNGVVDDSQLPKDRFSAERLKGVDSTLKIQPAKLEDSAVYLCASSLATQGIYGYTFGSGTRLTVV.

The chain has TRBV7-2 and TRBJ2-4; D possibly corresponds to TRBD1 (7 bases). V lost 7 bases, J lost 9 bases, and 25 bases lay in between. The V gene's germline CDR1 is SGHTA and CDR2 FQGNSA. The CDR3 runs to 16 residues. The CDR3 region has the DNA TGTGCCAGCACCGCTACAGGGGACGGTCGGCGGGGCATTCAGTACTTC. Translation gives CASTATGDGRRGIQYF.

The chain uses TRBV21-1 and TRBJ1-2. TRBV21-1 is tagged as a pseudogene. The CDR3 is 17 residues long. CDR3 sequence reads: CASSKIDLRERSSGYTF. The CDR3 DNA is TGTGCCAGCAGCAAAATAGACCTCCGGGAGAGGTCTTCAGGCTACACCTTC.

The V and J genes are TRBV7-2 and TRBJ2-2; D unresolved. The CDR3 runs to 14 residues. Trimming pared 5 bases from V and 2 bases from J, leaving 9 bases between. Per the germline V gene, CDR1 is SGHTA and CDR2 is FQGNSA. The CDR3 protein is CASSHLTNTGELFF. CDR3 nucleotides: TGTGCCAGCAGCCACCTCACAAACACCGGGGAGCTGTTTTTT.

J is TRBJ1-2 and V is TRBV7-9, with D perhaps matching TRBD1 (6 bases). Germline CDR1 and CDR2: SEHNR and FQNEAQ (reference sequence). The V end lost 3 bases, the J end lost 0 bases, and 11 bases lay between the germline ends. The length of the CDR3 is 15 residues. In DNA, the CDR3 is TGTGCCAGCAGCTTCCAGGGGACCGCTAACTATGGCTACACCTTC. This sequence encodes CASSFQGTANYGYTF.

This clone appeared once. The chain links TRBV19 to TRBJ1-5; D not certain. The CDR3 totals 13 residues. CDR1 LNHDA and CDR2 SQIVND come from the germline V gene (reference sequence). V lost 7 bases and J 4 bases, leaving 11 bases between the germline ends. The CDR3 is CASKKQMNQPQHF. As DNA, the CDR3 is TGTGCCAGTAAAAAACAGATGAATCAGCCCCAGCATTTT. Combining the CDR3 with reference TRBV19 and TRBJ1-5 gives the whole variable domain DGGITQSPKYLFRKEGQNVTLSCEQNLNHDAMYWYRQDPGQGLRLIYYSQIVNDFQKGDIAEGYSVSREKKESFPLTVTSAQKNPTAFYLCASKKQMNQPQHFGDGTRLSIL.

The J gene is TRBJ2-3, the V gene TRBV5-1; 15 bases align to TRBD2. The trim removed 3 bases at V and 0 bases at J, leaving 5 bases unmatched. This CDR3 has 18 amino acids. Germline V CDR1 and CDR2: SGHRS, YFSETQ. The CDR3: CASSWGLAGGLSTDTQYF. The CDR3 DNA is TGCGCCAGCAGCTGGGGACTAGCGGGAGGCCTAAGCACAGATACGCAGTATTTT.

CDR3 sequence: CASSRQGTDTQYF. CDR3 nucleotide sequence: TGTGCCAGCAGCCGACAGGGGACAGATACGCAGTATTTT. The chain joins TRBV7-8 to TRBJ2-3; 8 positions agree with TRBD1. V lost 5 bases and J lost 3; bases outside the gene matches: 1. This CDR3 contains 13 residues. Germline CDR1 reads SGHVS; CDR2 reads FQNEAQ. Full variable domain (outside the CDR3, taken from reference TRBV7-8 and TRBJ2-3): GAGVSQSPRYKVAKRGQDVALRCDPISGHVSLFWYQQALGQGPEFLTYFQNEAQLDKSGLPSDRFFAERPEGSVSTLKIQRTQQEDSAVYLCASSRQGTDTQYFGPGTRLTVL.

The V gene is TRBV5-1, the J gene TRBJ2-1, with 8 positions matching TRBD1. The length of the CDR3 is 15 residues. V gave up 2 bases and J gave up 7 bases; unmatched junction bases: 8. Germline V CDR1 and CDR2: SGHRS, YFSETQ. CDR3 sequence (DNA): TGCGCCAGCAGCTTCGGACAGGGAAGGGGAAATGAGCAGTTCTTC. Translation gives CASSFGQGRGNEQFF.

V is TRBV12-3 or TRBV12-4 and J is TRBJ1-6; TRBD1 matches at 7 bases. The trim removed 8 bases at V and 6 bases at J, leaving 4 bases unmatched. This CDR3 contains 13 residues. CDR3 coding DNA: TGTGCCAGCTCAGGGGGTAGTAATTCACCCCTCCACTTT. As protein: CASSGGSNSPLHF.

This chain uses TRBV21-1 with TRBJ2-5; TRBD2 is taken as the D call from the table, unchecked against the DNA. TRBV21-1 represents a pseudogene. This CDR3 spans 15 amino acids. CDR3 nucleotide sequence: TGTGCCAGCAGCAAAGGCCCGGGTTCGGGGGAGACCCAGTACTTC. Translating gives CASSKGPGSGETQYF.

V and J are TRBV18 and TRBJ2-1, with a weak D call TRBD1 (5 bases). Germline CDR1 reads KGHSH; CDR2 reads LQKENI. The CDR3 length is 15 residues. V lost 1 base to trimming and J lost 6 bases, with 13 bases between them. In DNA form, the CDR3 reads TGTGCCAGCTCACCACTCATTGGGGCACCCAATGAGCAGTTCTTC. Translation: CASSPLIGAPNEQFF.